These T cell receptor beta chains were read from a single sample in a study of T cells in Graves' hyperthyroidism and ophthalmopathy. TCRdb itself ran the multiplex PCR reads through MiXCR, one entry per CDR3 protein. Among 730,000 or so distinct CDR3 sequences, over 15% were seen once, and the ten largest hold 16%. Sequencing input: blood. Receptors originate from a woman between 50 and 59 years old with Graves' hyperthyroidism that later progressed to Graves' ophthalmopathy. The CDR3 runs from the conserved cysteine through the conserved F or W. The D gene is left open where the match is weak. A clone size is listed for some rows: how often the clone was seen (once, few, many), or a class if it is expanded.

cdr3_length | d_call | clone_size | j_call | v_call | cdr3_aa | cdr3_nt
17 | . | . | TRBJ1-1 | TRBV5-6 | CASSGDGGAMLDAEAFF | TGTGCCAGCAGCGGGGATGGGGGGGCCATGTTGGACGCTGAAGCTTTCTTT
17 | . | . | TRBJ1-3 | TRBV20-1 | CSARAPTDKVSGNTIYF | TGCAGTGCTAGAGCCCCCACAGACAAGGTCTCTGGAAACACCATATATTTT
13 | . | . | TRBJ2-2 | TRBV29-1 | CSVGGENTGELFF | TGCAGCGTTGGGGGGGAAAACACCGGGGAGCTGTTTTTT
16 | . | . | TRBJ1-4 | TRBV6-6 | CASSYATGAANEKLFF | TGTGCCAGCAGTTACGCAACTGGGGCAGCTAATGAAAAACTGTTTTTT
16 | . | . | TRBJ1-6 | TRBV6-2/TRBV6-3 | CASITSGALYNSPLHF | TGTGCCAGCATTACCTCAGGAGCCCTCTATAATTCACCCCTCCACTTT
16 | TRBD1 | few | TRBJ1-5 | TRBV19 | CASSIKDRALSQPQHF | TGTGCCAGTAGTATAAAGGACAGGGCTTTGAGTCAGCCCCAGCATTTT
16 | . | . | TRBJ2-1 | TRBV13 | CASSLELESPPDEQFF | TGCGCCAGCAGCTTGGAACTAGAGAGTCCCCCGGATGAGCAGTTCTTC
18 | TRBD2 | many | TRBJ2-1 | TRBV2 | CASSVDSGGAGSYNEQFF | TGTGCCAGCAGTGTTGACAGCGGGGGGGCAGGGTCCTACAATGAGCAGTTCTTC
18 | TRBD1 | few | TRBJ1-2 | TRBV20-1 | CSAGDPDRGLLINYGYTF | TGCAGTGCCGGTGACCCGGACAGGGGGCTTTTGATTAACTATGGCTACACCTTC
13 | . | many | TRBJ1-1 | TRBV2 | CASKLQLNTEAFF | TGTGCCAGCAAATTACAGTTGAACACTGAAGCTTTCTTT
12 | . | . | TRBJ2-7 | TRBV7-8 | CASSLGANEQYF | TGTGCCAGCAGCTTAGGAGCTAACGAGCAGTACTTC
17 | TRBD2 | . | TRBJ2-7 | TRBV30 | CACSPGTSGGTFYEQYF | TGTGCCTGTTCCCCCGGGACTAGCGGGGGGACTTTCTACGAGCAGTACTTC
13 | . | . | TRBJ2-7 | TRBV7-9 | CASSSPRRYEQYF | TGTGCCAGCAGCTCCCCCCGCCGCTACGAGCAGTACTTC
13 | . | few | TRBJ2-7 | TRBV6-5 | CATRTYESYEQYF | TGTGCCACTCGGACGTATGAATCCTACGAGCAGTACTTC
13 | . | many | TRBJ2-5 | TRBV20-1 | CSASPQVTGTQYF | TGCAGTGCTAGTCCCCAGGTTACCGGTACCCAGTACTTC
15 | . | . | TRBJ1-4 | TRBV5-1 | CASSLPQGSNEKLFF | TGCGCCAGCAGCTTACCACAGGGCTCTAATGAAAAACTGTTTTTT
14 | . | many | TRBJ2-1 | TRBV20-1 | CSARVAGLDIEQFF | TGCAGTGCTAGAGTGGCGGGGCTCGATATTGAGCAGTTCTTC
16 | . | many | TRBJ1-1 | TRBV18 | CASSPQPARGGTEAFF | TGTGCCAGCTCACCACAGCCCGCCAGGGGAGGCACTGAAGCTTTCTTT
15 | TRBD2 | few | TRBJ2-5 | TRBV20-1 | CSARDGRNQRETQYF | TGCAGTGCGAGAGACGGGAGGAACCAACGAGAGACCCAGTACTTC
15 | . | few | TRBJ2-3 | TRBV7-9 | CASSASRGFTDTQYF | TGTGCCAGCAGTGCGTCGCGGGGTTTCACAGATACGCAGTATTTT
15 | TRBD1 | many | TRBJ1-4 | TRBV12-3/TRBV12-4 | CASSPPGQGNVKLFF | TGTGCCAGCAGCCCGCCGGGACAGGGGAATGTAAAACTGTTTTTT
16 | TRBD1 | . | TRBJ1-2 | TRBV6-1 | CASSPRTGGFNYGYTF | TGTGCCAGCAGTCCCCGGACAGGGGGCTTTAACTATGGCTACACCTTC
13 | . | few | TRBJ1-1 | TRBV19 | CASNDAMNPEAFF | TGTGCCAGTAACGACGCAATGAACCCTGAAGCTTTCTTT
18 | . | few | TRBJ1-4 | TRBV7-4 | CASSLGADRAATNEKLFF | TGTGCCAGCAGCTTAGGCGCCGATCGGGCAGCAACTAATGAAAAACTGTTTTTT
13 | . | many | TRBJ1-1 | TRBV20-1 | CRHWGAMNTEAFF | TGCAGACACTGGGGGGCAATGAACACTGAAGCTTTCTTT
12 | . | . | TRBJ2-3 | TRBV24-1 | CATSEGRDTQYF | TGTGCCACCAGTGAAGGTAGAGATACGCAGTATTTT
16 | TRBD2 | few | TRBJ2-3 | TRBV20-1 | CSARDMAGGHTDTQYF | TGCAGTGCTAGAGATATGGCGGGGGGGCATACAGATACGCAGTATTTC
13 | . | few | TRBJ2-5 | TRBV18 | CATRRPAGETQYF | TGTGCGACCCGGCGACCGGCGGGCGAGACCCAGTACTTC
14 | . | few | TRBJ2-6 | TRBV4-1 | CASRNSSGANVLTF | TGCGCCAGCAGAAATAGCTCTGGGGCCAACGTCCTGACTTTC
14 | TRBD1 | . | TRBJ2-2 | TRBV15 | CATSVYRGAGELFF | TGTGCCACCAGCGTATACAGGGGTGCCGGGGAGCTGTTTTTT
16 | TRBD2 | few | TRBJ2-1 | TRBV30 | CAWGLAGLPVHNEQFF | TGTGCCTGGGGACTAGCGGGGCTCCCCGTACACAATGAGCAGTTCTTC
15 | . | few | TRBJ1-5 | TRBV6-1 | CASSERPLSNQPQHF | TGTGCCAGCAGTGAACGCCCCCTTAGCAATCAGCCCCAGCATTTT